The 12 T cell receptor beta chains in this list originate from one sample, sequenced in a study of blood T cell repertoires in COVID-19. The assay was immunoSEQ multiplex PCR, and TCRdb's table has in-frame clones only and misses some. The data hold under 140,000 clones, with approximately 79% observed a single time. Sample: peripheral blood. These receptors were collected from a woman of 80 years or more with active or convalescent COVID-19.

V gene TRBV11-2 combines with J gene TRBJ2-1, with D unclear. Per the germline V gene, CDR1 is SGHAT and CDR2 is FQNNGV. The germline V and J ends were trimmed by 1 base and 9 bases, with 19 bases remaining between them. The CDR3 runs 16 residues. In DNA, the CDR3 is TGTGCCAGCAGCTTAGGCTCAGCGACGCTCTCCGGTGAGCAGTTCTTC. It specifies CASSLGSATLSGEQFF.

This clone came up many times. The V call is TRBV6-1, the J call TRBJ1-3, with D uncertain. V shed 3 bases and J shed 0 bases, with 6 bases lying between them. This CDR3 has 14 residues. Germline V CDR1 and CDR2: MNHNS, SASEGT. CDR3 sequence: CASSDGISGNTIYF. In nucleotides, the CDR3 is TGTGCCAGCAGTGACGGGATCTCTGGAAACACCATATATTTT.

The chain joins TRBV7-2 to TRBJ2-1, with 10 bases matching TRBD2. V trimming: 8 bases; J trimming: 9 bases; junction bases outside the gene matches: 13. From germline, CDR1 is SGHTA and CDR2 FQGNSA. This CDR3 comprises 15 residues. The CDR3 loop reads CASSLAGDGTTEQFF. CDR3 coding DNA: TGTGCCAGCTCCCTAGCGGGAGACGGGACAACTGAGCAGTTCTTC. The whole variable domain, filled in from reference TRBV7-2 and TRBJ2-1, reads GAGVSQSPSNKVTEKGKDVELRCDPISGHTALYWYRQSLGQGLEFLIYFQGNSAPDKSGLPSDRFSAERTGGSVSTLTIQRTQQEDSAVYLCASSLAGDGTTEQFFGPGTRLTVL.

The chain carries TRBV12-5 and TRBJ2-7; 11 bases are a match to TRBD2. Trimming removed 6 bases from V and 4 bases from J; junction bases left unmatched: 11. From germline, CDR1 is LGHNT and CDR2 FRNRAP. The CDR3 has 16 residues. CDR3 bases: TGTGCTAGTGGCCGTGCACTAGCGGGAGAAATTTACGAGCAGTACTTC. It specifies CASGRALAGEIYEQYF.

V is TRBV28 and J is TRBJ2-1, with TRBD2 as a possible D gene (6 bases). Germline V CDR1 and CDR2: MDHEN, SYDVKM. The V and J ends lost 6 bases and 3 bases respectively, with 12 bases between them. The CDR3 has 14 residues. The CDR3, as DNA: TGTGCCAGCAGGCCTGGGGGAGGCTACAATGAGCAGTTCTTC. As protein: CASRPGGGYNEQFF.

The chain has TRBV5-1 and TRBJ2-5; the D gene is possibly TRBD2 (6 bases). This CDR3 contains 15 residues. Germline V gene lookup returns CDR1 SGHRS and CDR2 YFSETQ. V lost 0 bases, J lost 0 bases, and 9 bases lay in between. This CDR3 is CASSLAGTYQETQYF. The CDR3 DNA reads as TGCGCCAGCAGCTTGGCCGGGACTTACCAAGAGACCCAGTACTTC.

The table lists this clone with a few counts. The chain employs TRBV7-2 and TRBJ2-3; D is possibly TRBD2 (5 bases). The CDR3 has 16 amino acids. Trimming removed 5 bases at V and 2 bases at J, with 17 bases between. Germline V gene data show CDR1 as SGHTA and CDR2 as FQGNSA. Written as DNA, the CDR3 is TGTGCCAGCAGCCGTCAAGGGCAGCGGAACACAGATACGCAGTATTTT. This codes for CASSRQGQRNTDTQYF.

The V gene is TRBV28, the J gene TRBJ2-7, with TRBD1 matching over 7 bases. The J segment lost 3 bases and the V segment lost 7 bases, leaving 9 bases of the junction unmatched. CDR1 and CDR2 (germline): MDHEN, SYDVKM. The CDR3 is 14 residues long. The CDR3 region has the DNA TGTGCCAGCATTCAGGGGGAGTCGGGCTACGAGCAGTACTTC. This translates into CASIQGESGYEQYF.

This clone was counted between two and nine times. This chain links TRBV4-2 with TRBJ2-1; 7 bases match TRBD2. Germline V gene data show CDR1 as LGHNA and CDR2 as YNFKEQ. The CDR3 consists of 17 residues. The trim removed 6 bases at V and 4 bases at J, leaving 15 bases unmatched. The CDR3 DNA sequence: TGTGCCAGCAGTAGCTATCAAGGCGGGGGACCATACAATGAGCAGTTCTTC. Translation gives CASSSYQGGGPYNEQFF.

The chain joins TRBV4-1 to TRBJ1-5, with D maybe TRBD1 (5 bases). Per germline, CDR1 MGHRA and CDR2 YSYEKL. Deletions cut 3 bases from V and 4 bases from J, with 13 bases between. The CDR3 spans 15 residues. CDR3 in DNA: TGCGCCAGCAGCCAGGAGGGGAGGCCTAATCAGCCCCAGCATTTT. Amino acid sequence: CASSQEGRPNQPQHF.

The V and J genes are TRBV2 and TRBJ1-1; perhaps TRBD1 as D (6 bases). The ends were cut back, 4 bases at V and 4 bases at J, with 13 bases in the middle. The CDR3 length is 14 residues. CDR1 SNHLY and CDR2 FYNNEI come from the germline V gene. The CDR3 DNA reads as TGTGCCAGCAGTGTGGGGGGGCCAGGCACTGAAGCTTTCTTT. Its protein is CASSVGGPGTEAFF.

This sequence joins TRBV30 and TRBJ1-2, with 8 bases matching TRBD1. The CDR3 has 16 residues. V was clipped by 2 bases and J by 8 bases; unmatched bases: 16. Germline CDR1 GTSNPN, CDR2 SVGIG (reference sequence). CDR3 residues: CAWSRLRDRTGWGYTF. The CDR3 DNA reads as TGTGCCTGGAGTCGTCTCAGGGACAGGACGGGCTGGGGCTACACCTTC.